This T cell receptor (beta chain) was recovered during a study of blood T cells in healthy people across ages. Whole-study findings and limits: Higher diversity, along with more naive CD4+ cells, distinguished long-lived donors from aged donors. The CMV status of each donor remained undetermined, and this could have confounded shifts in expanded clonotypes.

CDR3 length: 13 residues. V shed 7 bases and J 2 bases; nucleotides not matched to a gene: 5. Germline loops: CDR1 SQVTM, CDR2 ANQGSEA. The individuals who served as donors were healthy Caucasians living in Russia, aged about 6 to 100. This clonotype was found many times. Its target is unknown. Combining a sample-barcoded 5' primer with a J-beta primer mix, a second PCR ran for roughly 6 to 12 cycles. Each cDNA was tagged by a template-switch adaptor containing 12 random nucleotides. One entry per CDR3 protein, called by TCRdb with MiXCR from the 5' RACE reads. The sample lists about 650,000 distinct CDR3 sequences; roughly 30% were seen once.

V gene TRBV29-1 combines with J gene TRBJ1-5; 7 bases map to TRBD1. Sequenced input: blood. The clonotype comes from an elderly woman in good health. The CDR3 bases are TGCAGCGGGGGGGACAGCCGCAATCAGCCCCAGCATTTT. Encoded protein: CSGGDSRNQPQHF.